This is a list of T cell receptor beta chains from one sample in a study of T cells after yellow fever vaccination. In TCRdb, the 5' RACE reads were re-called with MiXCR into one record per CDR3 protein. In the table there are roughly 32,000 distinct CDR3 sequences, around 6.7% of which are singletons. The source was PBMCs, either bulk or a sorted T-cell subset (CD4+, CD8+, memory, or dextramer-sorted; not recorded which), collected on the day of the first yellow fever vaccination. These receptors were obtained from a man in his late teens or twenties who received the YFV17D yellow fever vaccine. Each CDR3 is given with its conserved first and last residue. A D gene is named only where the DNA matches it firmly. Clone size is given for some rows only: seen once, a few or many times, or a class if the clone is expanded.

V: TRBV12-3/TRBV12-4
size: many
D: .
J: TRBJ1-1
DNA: TGTGCCAGCAGTTTACTACAGGGAAGAGGCACTGAAGCTTTCTTT
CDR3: CASSLLQGRGTEAFF

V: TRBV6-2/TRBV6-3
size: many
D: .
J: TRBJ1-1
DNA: TGTGCCAGCAGTGACCCCGACAAGGAGGAAGCTTTCTTT
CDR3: CASSDPDKEEAFF

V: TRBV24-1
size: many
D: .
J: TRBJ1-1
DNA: TGTGCCACCAGTGATTCGGTCATCCCTCTCACTGAAGCTTTCTTT
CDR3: CATSDSVIPLTEAFF

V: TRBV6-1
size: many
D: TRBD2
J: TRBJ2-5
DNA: TGTGCCAGCAGCGAACTAGCGGGGGGATCAGAGACCCAGTACTTC
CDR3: CASSELAGGSETQYF

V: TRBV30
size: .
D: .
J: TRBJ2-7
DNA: TGTGCCTGGAGTGTCGGGGGGCCGGAGCAGTACTTC
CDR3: CAWSVGGPEQYF

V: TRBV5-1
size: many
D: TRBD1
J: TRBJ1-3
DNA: TGCGCCAGCAGCGACCGGGACAGGGGGCGCGGAAACACCATATATTTT
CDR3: CASSDRDRGRGNTIYF

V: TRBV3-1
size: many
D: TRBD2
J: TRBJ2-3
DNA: TGTGCCAGCACCGCGACTAGCGCTTTTTACACAGATACGCAGTATTTT
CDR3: CASTATSAFYTDTQYF

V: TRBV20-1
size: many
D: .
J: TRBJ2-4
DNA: TGCAGTGCTCATACAGGGGCGGGAGAGATTCAGTACTTC
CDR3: CSAHTGAGEIQYF

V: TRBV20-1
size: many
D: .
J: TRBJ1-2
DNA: TGCAGTGCTAGCCCCAGGCTGTTAGGCTACACCTTC
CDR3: CSASPRLLGYTF

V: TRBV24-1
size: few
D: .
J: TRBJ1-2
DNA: TGTGCCACCAGTGGGGGTTATGGCTACACCTTC
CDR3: CATSGGYGYTF

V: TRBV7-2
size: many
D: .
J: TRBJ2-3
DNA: TGTGCCAGCAGCTTTTCCTGGGTTAGCACAGATACGCAGTATTTT
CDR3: CASSFSWVSTDTQYF

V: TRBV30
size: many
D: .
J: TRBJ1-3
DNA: TGTGCCTGGAGTAGGGGGGCCATCTCTGGAAACACCATATATTTT
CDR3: CAWSRGAISGNTIYF